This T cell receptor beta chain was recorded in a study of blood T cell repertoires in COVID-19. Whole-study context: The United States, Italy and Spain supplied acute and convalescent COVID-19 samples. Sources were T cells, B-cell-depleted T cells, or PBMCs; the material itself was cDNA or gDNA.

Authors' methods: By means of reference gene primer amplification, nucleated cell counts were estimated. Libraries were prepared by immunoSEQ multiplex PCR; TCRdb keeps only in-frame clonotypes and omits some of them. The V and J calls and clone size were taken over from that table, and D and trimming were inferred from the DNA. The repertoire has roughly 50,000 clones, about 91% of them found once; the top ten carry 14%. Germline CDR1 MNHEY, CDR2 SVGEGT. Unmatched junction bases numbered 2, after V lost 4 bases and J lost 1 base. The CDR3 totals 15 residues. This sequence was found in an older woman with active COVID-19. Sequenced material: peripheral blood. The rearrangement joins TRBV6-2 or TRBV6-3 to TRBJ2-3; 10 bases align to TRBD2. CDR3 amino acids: CASSFLAGGTDTQYF. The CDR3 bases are TGTGCCAGCAGTTTCCTAGCGGGGGGCACAGATACGCAGTATTTT.